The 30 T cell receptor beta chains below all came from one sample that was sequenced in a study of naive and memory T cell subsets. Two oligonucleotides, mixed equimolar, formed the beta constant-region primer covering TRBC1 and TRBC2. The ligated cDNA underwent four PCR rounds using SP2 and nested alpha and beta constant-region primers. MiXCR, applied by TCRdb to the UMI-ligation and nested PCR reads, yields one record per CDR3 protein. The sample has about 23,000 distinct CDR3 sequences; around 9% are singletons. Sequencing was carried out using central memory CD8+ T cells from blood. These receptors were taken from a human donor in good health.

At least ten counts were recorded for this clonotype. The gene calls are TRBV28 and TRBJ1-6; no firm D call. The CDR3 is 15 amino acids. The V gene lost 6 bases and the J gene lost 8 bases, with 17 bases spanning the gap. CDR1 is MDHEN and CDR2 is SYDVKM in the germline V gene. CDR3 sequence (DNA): TGTGCCAGCAGCCTCGGAAGAGGTTCGCATTCACCCCTCCACTTT. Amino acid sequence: CASSLGRGSHSPLHF.

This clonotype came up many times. CDR3 protein: CASSEDRTAILNNSPLHF. The DNA for the CDR3 is TGTGCCAGCAGCGAAGACCGGACAGCTATATTAAATAATTCACCCCTCCACTTT. The chain combines TRBV6-2 or TRBV6-3 with TRBJ1-6; possibly TRBD1 for D (6 bases). Deletions cut 6 bases from V and 5 bases from J, with 23 bases between. Germline V lookup: CDR1 MNHEY, CDR2 SVGEGT. This CDR3 contains 18 residues.

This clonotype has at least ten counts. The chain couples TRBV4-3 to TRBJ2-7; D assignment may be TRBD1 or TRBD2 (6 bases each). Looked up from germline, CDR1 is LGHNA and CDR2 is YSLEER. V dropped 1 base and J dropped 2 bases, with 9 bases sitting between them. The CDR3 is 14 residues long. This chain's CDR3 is CASSQGRGAYEQYF. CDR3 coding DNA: TGCGCCAGCAGCCAAGGGAGGGGGGCCTACGAGCAGTACTTC.

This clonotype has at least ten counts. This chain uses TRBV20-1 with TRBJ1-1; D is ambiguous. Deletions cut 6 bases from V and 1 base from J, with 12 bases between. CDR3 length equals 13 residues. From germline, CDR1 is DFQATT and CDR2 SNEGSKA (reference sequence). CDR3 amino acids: CSARKMANTEAFF. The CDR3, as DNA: TGCAGTGCAAGGAAGATGGCGAACACTGAAGCTTTCTTT.

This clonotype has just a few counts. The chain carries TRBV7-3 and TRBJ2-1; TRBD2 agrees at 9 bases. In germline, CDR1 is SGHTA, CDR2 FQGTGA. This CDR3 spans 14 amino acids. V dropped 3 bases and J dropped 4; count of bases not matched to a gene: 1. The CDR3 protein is CASSLREGYNEQFF. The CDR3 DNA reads TGTGCCAGCAGCTTGCGGGAGGGATACAATGAGCAGTTCTTC. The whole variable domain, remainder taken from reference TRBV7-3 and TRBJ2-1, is GAGVSQTPSNKVTEKGKYVELRCDPISGHTALYWYRQSLGQGPEFLIYFQGTGAADDSGLPNDRFFAVRPEGSVSTLKIQRTERGDSAVYLCASSLREGYNEQFFGPGTRLTVL.

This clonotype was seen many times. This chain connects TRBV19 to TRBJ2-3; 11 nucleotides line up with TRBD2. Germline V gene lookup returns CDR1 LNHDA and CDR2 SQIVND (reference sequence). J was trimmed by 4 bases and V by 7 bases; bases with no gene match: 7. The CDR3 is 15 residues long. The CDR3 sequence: CASTPLAGASDTQYF. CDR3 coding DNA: TGTGCCAGTACCCCACTAGCGGGAGCCTCAGATACGCAGTATTTT.

DNA of the CDR3: TGTGCCAGCACCTTATCAGATACCCAGTACTTC. This encodes CASTLSDTQYF. V is TRBV6-6 and J is TRBJ2-5; D call uncertain. The V end lost 7 bases, the J end lost 8 bases, and 11 bases lay between the germline ends. This CDR3 contains 11 residues. Germline assignment: CDR1 MNHNY and CDR2 SVGAGI (reference sequence).

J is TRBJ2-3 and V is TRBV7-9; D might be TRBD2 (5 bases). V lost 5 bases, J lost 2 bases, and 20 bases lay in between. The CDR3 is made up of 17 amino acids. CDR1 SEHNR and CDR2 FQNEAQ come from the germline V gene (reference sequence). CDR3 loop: CASSPREVPPYTDTQYF. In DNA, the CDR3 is TGTGCCAGCAGCCCGAGGGAAGTCCCACCATACACAGATACGCAGTATTTT.

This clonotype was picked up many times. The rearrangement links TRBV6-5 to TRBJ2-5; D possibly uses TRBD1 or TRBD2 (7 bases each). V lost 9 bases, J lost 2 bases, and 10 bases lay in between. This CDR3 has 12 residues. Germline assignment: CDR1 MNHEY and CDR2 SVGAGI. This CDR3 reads CASQGGQETQYF. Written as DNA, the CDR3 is TGTGCCAGTCAGGGGGGGCAAGAGACCCAGTACTTC.

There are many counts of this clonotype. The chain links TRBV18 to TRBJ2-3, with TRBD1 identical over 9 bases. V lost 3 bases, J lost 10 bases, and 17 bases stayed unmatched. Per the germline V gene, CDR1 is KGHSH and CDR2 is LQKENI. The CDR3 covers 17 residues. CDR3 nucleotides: TGTGCCAGCTCACCCACCGGGACAGGGCTAGCAAGGGGCCCGCAGTATTTT. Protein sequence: CASSPTGTGLARGPQYF. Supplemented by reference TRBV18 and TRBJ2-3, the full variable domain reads NAGVMQNPRHLVRRRGQEARLRCSPMKGHSHVYWYRQLPEEGLKFMVYLQKENIIDESGMPKERFSAEFPKEGPSILRIQQVVRGDSAAYFCASSPTGTGLARGPQYFGPGTRLTVL.

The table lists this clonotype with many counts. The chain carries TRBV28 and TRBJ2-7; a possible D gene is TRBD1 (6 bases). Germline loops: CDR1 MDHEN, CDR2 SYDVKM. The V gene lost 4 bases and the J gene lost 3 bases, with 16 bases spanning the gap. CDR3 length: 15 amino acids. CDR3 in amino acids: CASSYITGRGYEQYF. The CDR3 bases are TGTGCCAGCAGTTATATCACAGGGCGCGGCTACGAGCAGTACTTC.

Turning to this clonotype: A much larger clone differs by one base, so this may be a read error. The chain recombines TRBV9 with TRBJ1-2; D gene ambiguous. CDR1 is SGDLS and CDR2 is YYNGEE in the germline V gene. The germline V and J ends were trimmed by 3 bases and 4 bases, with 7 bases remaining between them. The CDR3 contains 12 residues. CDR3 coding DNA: TGTGCCAGCAGCGGCGGAGCCTATGGCTACACCTTC. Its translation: CASSGGAYGYTF.

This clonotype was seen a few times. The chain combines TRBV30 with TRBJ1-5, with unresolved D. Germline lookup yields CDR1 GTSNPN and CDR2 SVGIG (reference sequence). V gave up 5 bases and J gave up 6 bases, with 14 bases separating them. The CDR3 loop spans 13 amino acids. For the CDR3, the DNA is TGTGCCTGGGAAGAGTATTCCGGTCAGCCCCAGCATTTT. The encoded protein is CAWEEYSGQPQHF.

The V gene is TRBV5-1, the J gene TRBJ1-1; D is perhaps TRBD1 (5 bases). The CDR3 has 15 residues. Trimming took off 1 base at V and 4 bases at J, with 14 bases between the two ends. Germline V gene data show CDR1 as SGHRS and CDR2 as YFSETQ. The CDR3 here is CASSLLRHGGTEAFF. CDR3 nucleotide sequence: TGCGCCAGCAGCTTGCTCCGTCACGGGGGCACTGAAGCTTTCTTT.

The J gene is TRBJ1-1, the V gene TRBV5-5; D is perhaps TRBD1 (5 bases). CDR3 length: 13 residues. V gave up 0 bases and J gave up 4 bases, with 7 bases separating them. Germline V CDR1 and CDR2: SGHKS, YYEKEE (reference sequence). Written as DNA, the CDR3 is TGTGCCAGCAGCTTGGTAGGGGCCACTGAAGCTTTCTTT. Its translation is CASSLVGATEAFF.

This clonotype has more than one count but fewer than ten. The CDR3 coding sequence is TGCGCCAGCAGCCAAGGCAGGCAGGAGGCTAACTATGGCTACACCTTC. Translation: CASSQGRQEANYGYTF. J is TRBJ1-2 and V is TRBV4-1; D not resolved. V lost 1 base and J lost 0, with 12 bases in between. The CDR3 spans 16 residues. The germline gives CDR1 MGHRA, CDR2 YSYEKL.

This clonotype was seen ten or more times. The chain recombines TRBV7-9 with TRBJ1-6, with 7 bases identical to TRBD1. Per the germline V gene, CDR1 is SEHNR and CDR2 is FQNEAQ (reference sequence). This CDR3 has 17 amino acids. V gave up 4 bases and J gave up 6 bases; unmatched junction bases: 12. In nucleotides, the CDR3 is TGTGCCAGCAGCTCTGAGGGGACAGTACCCCGTAATTCACCCCTCCACTTT. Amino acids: CASSSEGTVPRNSPLHF.

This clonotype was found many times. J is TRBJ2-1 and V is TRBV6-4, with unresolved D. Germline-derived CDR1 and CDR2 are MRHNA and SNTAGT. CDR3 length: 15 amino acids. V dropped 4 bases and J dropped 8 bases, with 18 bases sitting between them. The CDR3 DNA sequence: TGTGCCAGCAGTGTTCAACAAGGAGAAGGGCATGAGCAGTTCTTC. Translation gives CASSVQQGEGHEQFF.

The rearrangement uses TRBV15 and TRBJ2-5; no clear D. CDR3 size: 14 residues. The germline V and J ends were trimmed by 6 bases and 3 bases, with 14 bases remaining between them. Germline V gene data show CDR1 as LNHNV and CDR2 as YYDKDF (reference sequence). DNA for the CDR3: TGTGCCACCAGGACACCTAATCAGGAAGAGACCCAGTACTTC. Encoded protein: CATRTPNQEETQYF.

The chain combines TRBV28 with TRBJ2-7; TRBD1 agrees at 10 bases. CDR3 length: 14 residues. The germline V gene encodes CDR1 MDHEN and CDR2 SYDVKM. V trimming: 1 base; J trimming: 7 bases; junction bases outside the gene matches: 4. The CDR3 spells CASSLLGTGDEQYF. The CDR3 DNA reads TGTGCCAGCAGTTTATTGGGGACAGGGGATGAGCAGTACTTC. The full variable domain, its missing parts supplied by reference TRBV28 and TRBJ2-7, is DVKVTQSSRYLVKRTGEKVFLECVQDMDHENMFWYRQDPGLGLRLIYFSYDVKMKEKGDIPEGYSVSREKKERFSLILESASTNQTSMYLCASSLLGTGDEQYFGPGTRLTVT.

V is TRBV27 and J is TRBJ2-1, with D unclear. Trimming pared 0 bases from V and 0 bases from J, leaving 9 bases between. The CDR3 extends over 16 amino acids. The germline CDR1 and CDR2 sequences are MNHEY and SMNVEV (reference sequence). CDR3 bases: TGTGCCAGCAGTTTATCCCCGCGGAGCTCCTACAATGAGCAGTTCTTC. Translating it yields CASSLSPRSSYNEQFF.

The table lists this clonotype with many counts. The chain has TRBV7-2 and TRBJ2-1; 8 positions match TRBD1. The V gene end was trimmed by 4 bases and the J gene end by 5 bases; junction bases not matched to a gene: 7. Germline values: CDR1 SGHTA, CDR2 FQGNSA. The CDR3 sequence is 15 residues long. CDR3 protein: CASSWSQGANNEQFF. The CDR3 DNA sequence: TGTGCCAGCAGCTGGAGTCAGGGGGCCAACAATGAGCAGTTCTTC.

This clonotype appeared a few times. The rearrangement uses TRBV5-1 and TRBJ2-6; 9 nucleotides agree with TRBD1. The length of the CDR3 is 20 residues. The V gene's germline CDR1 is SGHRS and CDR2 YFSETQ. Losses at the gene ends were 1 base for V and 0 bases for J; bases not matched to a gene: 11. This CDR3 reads CASSLTPPGQGISGANVLTF. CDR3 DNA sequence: TGCGCCAGCAGCTTGACACCTCCGGGACAGGGTATCTCTGGGGCCAACGTCCTGACTTTC. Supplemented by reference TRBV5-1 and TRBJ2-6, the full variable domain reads KAGVTQTPRYLIKTRGQQVTLSCSPISGHRSVSWYQQTPGQGLQFLFEYFSETQRNKGNFPGRFSGRQFSNSRSEMNVSTLELGDSALYLCASSLTPPGQGISGANVLTFGAGSRLTVL.

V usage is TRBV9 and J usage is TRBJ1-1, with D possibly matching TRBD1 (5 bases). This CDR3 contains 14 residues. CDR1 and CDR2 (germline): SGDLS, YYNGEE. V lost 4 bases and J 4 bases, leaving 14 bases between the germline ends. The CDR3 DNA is TGTGCCAGCAGCCCTCTGGGGGGGGGCACTGAAGCTTTCTTT. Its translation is CASSPLGGGTEAFF.

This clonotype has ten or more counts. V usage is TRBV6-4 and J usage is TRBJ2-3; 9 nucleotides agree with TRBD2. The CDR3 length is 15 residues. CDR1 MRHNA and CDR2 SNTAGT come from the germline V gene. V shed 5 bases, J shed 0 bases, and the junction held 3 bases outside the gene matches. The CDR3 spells CASSQSGGSTDTQYF. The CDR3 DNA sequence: TGTGCCAGCAGTCAAAGCGGGGGGAGCACAGATACGCAGTATTTT.

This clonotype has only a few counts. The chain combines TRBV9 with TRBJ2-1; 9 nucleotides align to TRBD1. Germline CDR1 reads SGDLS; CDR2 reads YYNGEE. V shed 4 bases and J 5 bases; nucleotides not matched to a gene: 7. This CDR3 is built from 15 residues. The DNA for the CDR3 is TGTGCCAGCAGCCCGACAGGGGGGTGGGACAATGAGCAGTTCTTC. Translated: CASSPTGGWDNEQFF.

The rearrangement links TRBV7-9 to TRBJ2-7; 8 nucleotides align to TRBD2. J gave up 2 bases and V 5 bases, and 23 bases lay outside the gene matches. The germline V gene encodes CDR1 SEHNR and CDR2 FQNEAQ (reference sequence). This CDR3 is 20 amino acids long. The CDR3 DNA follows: TGTGCCAGCAGCCTTCGGGGGACACCGGGACTAGTGGGAGCGACCTACGAGCAGTACTTC. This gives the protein CASSLRGTPGLVGATYEQYF.

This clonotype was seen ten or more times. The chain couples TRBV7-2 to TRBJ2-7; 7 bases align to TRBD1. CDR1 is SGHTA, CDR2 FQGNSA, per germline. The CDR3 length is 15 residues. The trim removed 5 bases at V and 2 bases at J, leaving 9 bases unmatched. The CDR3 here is CASSRPDRTPYEQYF. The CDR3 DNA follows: TGTGCCAGCAGCCGCCCGGACAGGACGCCCTACGAGCAGTACTTC.

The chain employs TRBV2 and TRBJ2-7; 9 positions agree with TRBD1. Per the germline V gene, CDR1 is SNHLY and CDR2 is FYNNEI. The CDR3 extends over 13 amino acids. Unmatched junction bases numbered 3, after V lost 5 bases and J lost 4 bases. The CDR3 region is CASSWGQGYEQYF. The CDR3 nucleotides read TGTGCCAGCAGTTGGGGACAGGGTTACGAGCAGTACTTC.

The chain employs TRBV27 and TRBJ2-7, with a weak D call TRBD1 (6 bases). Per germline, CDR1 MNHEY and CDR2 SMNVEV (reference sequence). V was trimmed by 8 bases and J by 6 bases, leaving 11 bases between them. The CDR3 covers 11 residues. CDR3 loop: CASQQGIEQYF. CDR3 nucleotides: TGTGCCAGCCAACAGGGAATCGAGCAGTACTTC.